This T cell receptor (beta chain) was captured by sequencing in a study of cytomegalovirus exposure and HLA in healthy donors. Vbeta (60) and Jbeta (13) primers were used in the PCR. Sequencing used immunoSEQ multiplex PCR; TCRdb keeps in-frame clones, though not all of them. The table records roughly 200,000 clones, around 70% of them present only once. The length of the CDR3 is 14 residues. With 0 bases removed from V and 4 bases from J, the gap between germline ends came to 8 bases. Germline CDR1 is SGHRS and CDR2 is YFSETQ. The sequenced sample consisted of PBMCs. The TCR originated in a male donor in good health and CMV-seronegative. This chain links TRBV5-1 with TRBJ1-5; D not certain. For the CDR3, the DNA is TGCGCCAGCAGCTTGGAGCACCCTAATCAGCCCCAGCATTTT. Its protein product is CASSLEHPNQPQHF.